This T cell receptor beta chain comes out of a study of identical twins. Template switching (which added a universal primer site) was used, and cDNA carried unique molecular identifiers. TCRdb re-called the 5' RACE reads through MiXCR, storing one row per CDR3 protein. The table has 1.5 million to 2 million distinct CDR3 sequences, roughly a third seen once; the top ten hold 0.25% to 0.3%. In the case of this clonotype: What it binds is unknown.

This CDR3 region has 14 residues. The germline V and J ends were trimmed by 3 bases and 4 bases, with 12 bases remaining between them. The germline V gene encodes CDR1 MNHEY and CDR2 SMNVEV (reference sequence). Findings of the study overall: Models underestimated how often monozygotic twins shared out-of-frame TCR alpha. The study found excess low generation probability among twin-shared out-of-frame alpha sequences. It was cross-sectional statistical analysis, not following the same donors, that the conclusions relied on.

The rearrangement joins TRBV27 to TRBJ1-2, with TRBD1 as a possible D gene (6 bases). The clonotype originates from a newborn girl in good health. What was sequenced was cord blood. In nucleotides, the CDR3 is TGTGCCAGCAGTTTCGGCCGGACAGCCTATGGCTACACCTTC. Translating gives CASSFGRTAYGYTF.